These 7 T cell receptor beta chains came from one sample sequenced in a study of beta chain features in type 1 diabetes. Study-level points and caveats: All four CD4+ subsets from Type 1 diabetes patients carried moderately but significantly shorter TCRB CDR3s.

Expressed TCRB transcripts were sequenced, since all the RNA that had been isolated was reverse transcribed. Clones were read by immunoSEQ multiplex PCR, and TCRdb kept only the in-frame ones, dropping some. This sample has 300,000 or so clones, with approximately 13% found just once. No cognate antigen is known for these TCRs. Sequencing was carried out using naive CD4+ T cells from blood. Receptors were obtained from a woman between 18 and 29 years old with type 1 diabetes.

The chain joins TRBV30 to TRBJ1-1, with D possibly being TRBD1 (5 bases). There are 13 residues in the CDR3. Per germline, CDR1 GTSNPN and CDR2 SVGIG (reference sequence). The V end was cut by 5 bases, the J end by 2 bases, with 12 bases between. The CDR3 DNA is TGTGCCTGGTGCCAGGGAATTAACACTGAAGCTTTCTTT. Protein sequence: CAWCQGINTEAFF.

The genes are TRBV21-1 and TRBJ1-2; TRBD1 reflects the table's D call only, with no check against the DNA. TRBV21-1 is marked as a pseudogene. This CDR3 has 13 amino acids. This chain's CDR3 is CASLQARLGGYTF. The CDR3, as DNA: TGTGCCAGCTTACAGGCCCGGCTTGGAGGCTACACCTTC.

This clone was counted only a few times. The V and J genes are TRBV2 and TRBJ1-2; maybe TRBD1 (6 bases). The V and J ends lost 11 bases and 6 bases respectively, with 19 bases between them. CDR3 length equals 13 residues. The germline CDR1 and CDR2 sequences are SNHLY and FYNNEI. The DNA for the CDR3 is TGTGCCCTAGGCCCGGCACAGGGCGATGGCTACACCTTC. This sequence encodes CALGPAQGDGYTF.

The rearrangement joins TRBV10-2 to TRBJ2-5; a possible D gene is TRBD1 (6 bases). Trimming stripped 7 bases from V and 2 bases from J, with 17 bases between. CDR1 is WSHSY, CDR2 SAAADI, per germline. This CDR3 comprises 15 residues. In DNA form, the CDR3 reads TGCGCCAGCATCCCCGACAGGCGGGTACAAGAGACCCAGTACTTC. Translating gives CASIPDRRVQETQYF.

A few counts support this clone. V is TRBV7-9 and J is TRBJ2-5; 12 bases are a match to TRBD2. The CDR3 covers 14 residues. With 6 bases clipped from V and 6 bases from J, the junction kept 5 bases outside the gene matches. CDR1 SEHNR and CDR2 FQNEAQ come from the germline V gene (reference sequence). The CDR3 DNA follows: TGTGCCAGCAGGGAGACTAGCGGGAGACAGACCCAGTACTTC. It encodes CASRETSGRQTQYF.

This sequence joins TRBV7-3 and TRBJ2-1, with TRBD1 identical over 7 bases. V shed 5 bases, J shed 6 bases, and the junction held 13 bases outside the gene matches. CDR1 is SGHTA, CDR2 FQGTGA, per germline. The CDR3 is made up of 16 amino acids. The CDR3, as DNA: TGTGCCAGCAGCCCCCCGGGACAGATTGCTAGCAATGAGCAGTTCTTC. It translates to CASSPPGQIASNEQFF. The full variable domain, in which reference TRBV7-3 and TRBJ2-1 provide the parts outside the CDR3, is GAGVSQTPSNKVTEKGKYVELRCDPISGHTALYWYRQSLGQGPEFLIYFQGTGAADDSGLPNDRFFAVRPEGSVSTLKIQRTERGDSAVYLCASSPPGQIASNEQFFGPGTRLTVL.

A few counts support this clone. The chain combines TRBV18 with TRBJ2-1, with 11 nucleotides matching TRBD2. V shed 6 bases, J shed 7 bases, and the junction held 8 bases outside the gene matches. The CDR3 is 15 residues long. Germline-derived CDR1 and CDR2 are KGHSH and LQKENI. In nucleotides, the CDR3 is TGTGCCAGCTCCCACGGGACTAGCGGACCGAATGAGCAGTTCTTC. Translation: CASSHGTSGPNEQFF.